These T cell receptor beta chains were read from a single sample in a study of control samples from healthy donors and cancer patients. Profiling relied on immunoSEQ multiplex PCR, and the TCRdb table lists in-frame clones only, not all of them. This table has approximately 100,000 clones, about nine tenths appearing once. The sequenced sample consisted of blood. All receptors derive from a woman aged 18-29 years in good health. Each CDR3 is given with its conserved first and last residue. A D gene is named only where the DNA matches it firmly. Where a row states a size, it is once, few, many or the class of an expanded clone; other rows omit it.

>TRBV29-1|NA|TRBJ2-7|NA
TGCAGCGTTGGTGGACGGTCAGGGCGGGACACATACGAGCAGTACTTC
CSVGGRSGRDTYEQYF
>TRBV9|NA|TRBJ1-1|NA
TGTGCCAGCAGCGTAGGAGTACGGGGGGCTGAAGCTTTCTTT
CASSVGVRGAEAFF
>TRBV6-1|NA|TRBJ1-5|NA
TGTGCCAGCAGTGAAGGAGCCAATCAGCCCCAGCATTTT
CASSEGANQPQHF
>TRBV5-6|NA|TRBJ2-2|NA
TGTGCCAGCAGAAATCGGAGGAACACCGGGGAGCTGTTTTTT
CASRNRRNTGELFF
>TRBV5-4|NA|TRBJ1-5|NA
TGTGCCAGCATAGATAGTAGTCAGCCCCAGCATTTT
CASIDSSQPQHF
>TRBV7-2|NA|TRBJ1-1|NA
TGTGCCAGCAGCTTAGTTCGGGGACACACTGAAGCTTTCTTT
CASSLVRGHTEAFF
>TRBV5-1|TRBD2|TRBJ2-5|NA
TGCGCCAGCAGCTCCGGGACTAGCGGGGGTTCAGAGACCCAGTACTTC
CASSSGTSGGSETQYF
>TRBV4-1|TRBD1|TRBJ1-2|once
TGCGCCAGCAGCCAAGATTTGAACACAGGGGGGTATGGCTACACCTTC
CASSQDLNTGGYGYTF
>TRBV6-5|TRBD1|TRBJ1-1|NA
TGTGCCAGCAGAAGGACAGGGGAAGGGAACACTGAAGCTTTCTTT
CASRRTGEGNTEAFF
>TRBV25-1|NA|TRBJ1-2|NA
TGTGCCAGCAGTGATATGACAGGAAACTATGGCTACACCTTC
CASSDMTGNYGYTF
>TRBV7-3|NA|TRBJ2-2|NA
TGTGCCAGCAGCTCGACCGGGGAGCTGTTTTTT
CASSSTGELFF
>TRBV12-3/TRBV12-4|NA|TRBJ1-2|NA
TGTGCCAGCAGTTCACGTGGAGGCTACACCTTC
CASSSRGGYTF
>TRBV5-1|NA|TRBJ1-1|NA
TGCGCCAGCAGCTTAATGGGCGGTCGTTACACTGAAGCTTTCTTT
CASSLMGGRYTEAFF
>TRBV27|TRBD1|TRBJ1-2|NA
TGTGCCAGCAGTTTGGTCAAGGACAGGGGTTATGGCTACACCTTC
CASSLVKDRGYGYTF
>TRBV5-1|NA|TRBJ1-4|NA
TGCGCCAGCAGCTTGGATACAGGTACTAATGAAAAACTGTTTTTT
CASSLDTGTNEKLFF
>TRBV27|TRBD1|TRBJ1-2|NA
TGTGCCAGCAGTTTCAGGGGGGAAGCTAACTATGGCTACACCTTC
CASSFRGEANYGYTF
>TRBV6-5|TRBD1|TRBJ1-2|NA
TGTGCCAGCACAACCGGACAGGGTGGCTACACCTTC
CASTTGQGGYTF
>TRBV7-9|NA|TRBJ1-1|NA
TGTGCCAGCAGCTTAGGAGGGCTGGGCACTGAAGCTTTCTTT
CASSLGGLGTEAFF
>TRBV4-2|NA|TRBJ1-1|NA
TGTGCCAGCAGCCAAGAATTTCATGGGGAAGCTTTCTTT
CASSQEFHGEAFF
>TRBV10-2|NA|TRBJ2-3|NA
TGCGCCAGCAGAGGAGGGTCTAAGCTGGGGTTTATAGATACGCAGTATTTT
CASRGGSKLGFIDTQYF
>TRBV6-5|NA|TRBJ1-1|NA
TGTGCCAGCACCGGTTCCGGACAGTTTTTTGCTGAAGCTTTCTTT
CASTGSGQFFAEAFF
>TRBV19|NA|TRBJ1-2|NA
TGTGCCAGTAGTTTGACCTCGTCGGCAGGGACCTATGGCTACACCTTC
CASSLTSSAGTYGYTF
>TRBV10-2|TRBD1|TRBJ2-7|NA
TGCGCCAGCGAACAGGGACAGGAGGGTCGGCGGCAGTACTTC
CASEQGQEGRRQYF
>TRBV18|TRBD1|TRBJ2-1|NA
TGTGCCAGCTCACTACAGGGGGCTGTGGGAAATGAGCAGTTCTTC
CASSLQGAVGNEQFF
>TRBV11-3|NA|TRBJ2-7|NA
TGTGCCAGCAGCCCGGGGAGCCCCTACGAGCAGTACTTC
CASSPGSPYEQYF
>TRBV11-3|NA|TRBJ2-7|NA
TGTGCCAGCAGCCACCCCCCTACGCCCAACGAGCAGTACTTC
CASSHPPTPNEQYF
>TRBV18|NA|TRBJ1-1|NA
TGTGCCAGCTCTCCCACGGGGGCAGGAACTGAAGCTTTCTTT
CASSPTGAGTEAFF
>TRBV10-2|NA|TRBJ1-1|NA
TGCGCCAGCAGTGAGAGTGAAGCTTTCTTT
CASSESEAFF
>TRBV9|NA|TRBJ1-2|NA
TGTGCCAGCAGCACGAATGGGGGATATGGCTACACCTTC
CASSTNGGYGYTF
>TRBV5-4|NA|TRBJ2-1|NA
TGTGCCAGCAGCTTTGGTTCCGACTCCTACAATGAGCAGTTCTTC
CASSFGSDSYNEQFF
>TRBV10-3|NA|TRBJ2-1|once
TGTGCCATCCGGAGTTCAGCCTACAATGAGCAGTTCTTC
CAIRSSAYNEQFF
>TRBV3-1/TRBV3-2|NA|TRBJ2-2|once
TGTGCCAGCAGCCCCGACACGGGCCCCGGGGAGCTGTTTTTT
CASSPDTGPGELFF
>TRBV6-5|NA|TRBJ2-7|NA
TGTGCCAGCAGTCCGTTCAAGGGGTACGAGCAGTACTTC
CASSPFKGYEQYF
>TRBV25-1|NA|TRBJ2-7|NA
TGTGCCAGCAGTGAAACCCGTAACGACAGGCACGAGCAGTACTTC
CASSETRNDRHEQYF
>TRBV4-2|TRBD2|TRBJ2-1|once
TGTGCCAGCAGCCAAGGACTAGCGGGCTACAATGAGCAGTTCTTC
CASSQGLAGYNEQFF
>TRBV4-1|NA|TRBJ2-7|NA
TGCGCCAGCAGCCAGACCAGGGTAAGGGGTCCCTACGAGCAGTACTTC
CASSQTRVRGPYEQYF
>TRBV15|NA|TRBJ2-1|NA
TGTGCCACGCAGCCAGGGGGGGGCGAGCAGTTCTTC
CATQPGGGEQFF
>TRBV3-1/TRBV3-2|TRBD2|TRBJ2-2|NA
TGTGCCAGCAGACCGGTGGGAGGGTCCACCGGGGAGCTGTTTTTT
CASRPVGGSTGELFF
>TRBV24-1|TRBD1|TRBJ1-2|NA
TGTGCCACCAGTGATTTCCGACAGGGGGCGGGCGGCTACACCTTC
CATSDFRQGAGGYTF
>TRBV4-1|NA|TRBJ2-3|NA
TGCGCCAGCAGCCCACAACCACAGGGCACAGATACGCAGTATTTT
CASSPQPQGTDTQYF
>TRBV6-5|NA|TRBJ1-2|NA
TGTGCCAGCAGTTACGGCCCGGGACACAACTATGGCTACACCTTC
CASSYGPGHNYGYTF
>TRBV24-1|NA|TRBJ1-5|NA
TGTGCCACCAGTGATCCCACAGGGTATCAGCCCCAGCATTTT
CATSDPTGYQPQHF
>TRBV2|NA|TRBJ1-2|NA
TGTGCCAGCAGTGAAGGACTTGGTACACAGTATGGCTACACCTTC
CASSEGLGTQYGYTF
>TRBV3-1/TRBV3-2|TRBD1|TRBJ2-7|NA
TGTGCCAGCAGCCAAGGGATGGACAGGGAAGGAGACGAGCAGTACTTC
CASSQGMDREGDEQYF
>TRBV29-1|NA|TRBJ1-2|NA
TGCAGCGCACGAGAAGGATATGGCTACACCTTC
CSAREGYGYTF
>TRBV7-8|TRBD1|TRBJ2-7|NA
TGTGCCAGCAGTCGGACAGGCCCTTCCTACGAGCAGTACTTC
CASSRTGPSYEQYF
>TRBV6-5|TRBD1|TRBJ1-2|NA
TGTGCCAGCAGTTACGAGGGGGCGGGCTCTGGCTACACCTTC
CASSYEGAGSGYTF
>TRBV11-2|NA|TRBJ2-3|NA
TGTGCCAGCAGTCAGTGGCTTGGGATTGCAACAGATACGCAGTATTTT
CASSQWLGIATDTQYF
>TRBV12-3/TRBV12-4|NA|TRBJ2-7|NA
TGTGCCAGCAGTTTACGCACAGGAAGGGAGCAGTACTTC
CASSLRTGREQYF
>TRBV9|TRBD2|TRBJ2-2|few
TGTGCCAGCAGCGCGACTAGCGGGGGGGCGACCGGGGAGCTGTTTTTT
CASSATSGGATGELFF
>TRBV6-1|TRBD1|TRBJ1-2|once
TGTGCCAGCAGTGAAAGACTAGGGGGCGAAGTCAGGAGCTACACCTTC
CASSERLGGEVRSYTF
>TRBV4-1|NA|TRBJ1-1|NA
TGCGCCAGCAGCCAAGGGCACCTGAACACTGAAGCTTTCTTT
CASSQGHLNTEAFF
>TRBV27|NA|TRBJ1-5|NA
TGTGCCAGCAGTAGCGCCCGCAATCAGCCCCAGCATTTT
CASSSARNQPQHF
>TRBV7-3|NA|TRBJ2-3|once
TGTGCCAGCAGCTTAAGTGCAGGGGGCACAGATACGCAGTATTTT
CASSLSAGGTDTQYF
>TRBV5-4|NA|TRBJ2-7|NA
TGTGCCAGCAGCTTGGCCCCCGGGGGAATCTCCTACGAGCAGTACTTC
CASSLAPGGISYEQYF